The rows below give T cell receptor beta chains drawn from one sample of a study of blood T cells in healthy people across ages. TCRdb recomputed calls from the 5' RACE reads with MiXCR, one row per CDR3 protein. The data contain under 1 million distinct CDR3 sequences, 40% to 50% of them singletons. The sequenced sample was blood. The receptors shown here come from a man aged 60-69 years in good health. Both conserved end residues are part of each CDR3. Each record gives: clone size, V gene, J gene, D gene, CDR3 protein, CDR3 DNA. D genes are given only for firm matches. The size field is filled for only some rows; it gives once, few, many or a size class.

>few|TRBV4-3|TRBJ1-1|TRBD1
CASSQQHGQVAEAFF
TGCGCCAGCAGCCAACAACACGGACAGGTAGCTGAAGCTTTCTTT
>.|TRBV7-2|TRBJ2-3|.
CASSLGVPDTQYF
TGTGCCAGCAGCTTAGGGGTCCCAGATACGCAGTATTTT
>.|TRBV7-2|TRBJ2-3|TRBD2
CASSPGLAGGDTDTQYF
TGTGCCAGCAGCCCGGGACTAGCGGGGGGGGACACAGATACGCAGTATTTT
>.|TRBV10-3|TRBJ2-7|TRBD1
CAISDRQGLSEQYF
TGTGCCATCAGTGACAGACAGGGCTTGAGCGAGCAGTACTTC
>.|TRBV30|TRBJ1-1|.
CAWAGISNTEAFF
TGTGCCTGGGCAGGGATTTCGAACACTGAAGCTTTCTTT
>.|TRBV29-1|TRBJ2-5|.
CSGSPEQETQYF
TGCAGCGGATCCCCAGAACAAGAGACCCAGTACTTC
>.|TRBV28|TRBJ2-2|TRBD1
CASSLSGQGVTGELFF
TGTGCCAGCAGTTTATCGGGACAGGGGGTCACCGGGGAGCTGTTTTTT
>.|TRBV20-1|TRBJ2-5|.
CSARDGRAAAQETQYF
TGCAGTGCTAGAGATGGTCGGGCGGCAGCTCAAGAGACCCAGTACTTC
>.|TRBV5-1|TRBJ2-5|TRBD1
CASGDRVPGETQYF
TGCGCCAGCGGAGACAGGGTTCCGGGGGAGACCCAGTACTTC
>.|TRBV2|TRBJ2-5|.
CASKGQETQYF
TGTGCCAGCAAAGGCCAAGAGACCCAGTACTTC
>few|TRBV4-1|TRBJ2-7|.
CASSQGGFASYEQYF
TGCGCCAGCAGCCAAGGGGGATTCGCTTCCTACGAGCAGTACTTC
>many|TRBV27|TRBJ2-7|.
CASSPPQGTQYF
TGTGCCAGCAGTCCCCCTCAAGGAACCCAGTACTTC
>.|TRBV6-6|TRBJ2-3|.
CASRRDPSTDTQYF
TGTGCCAGCAGGAGGGACCCAAGCACAGATACGCAGTATTTT
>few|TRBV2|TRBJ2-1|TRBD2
CASKRLADNEQFF
TGTGCCAGCAAGAGACTAGCGGACAATGAGCAGTTCTTC